This TCR beta chain comes out of a study of control samples from healthy donors and cancer patients. The method was immunoSEQ multiplex PCR; TCRdb's version includes in-frame clones alone and lacks a portion of them. The sample contains more than 75,000 clones, over 85% of which appear only once. V dropped 1 base and J dropped 0 bases, with 10 bases sitting between them. CDR3 length: 16 residues. Germline CDR1 reads ENHRY; CDR2 reads SYGVKD. This clonotype originated in a man in his fifties or sixties in good health. What was sequenced was blood. This sequence joins TRBV10-3 and TRBJ1-5; D call uncertain. CDR3 sequence: CAISEYDRHSNQPQHF. The CDR3 region has the DNA TGTGCCATCAGTGAGTATGACCGTCATAGCAATCAGCCCCAGCATTTT.